One and the same sample provided the 24 T cell receptor beta chains below, sequenced in a study of blood T cell repertoires in COVID-19. Method: immunoSEQ multiplex PCR; TCRdb's copy keeps in-frame clones and lacks some. The sample lists about 150,000 clones, approximately 84% occurring once. Sample: peripheral blood. These receptors originate from a human donor in a cohort sampled during active COVID-19.

This clone was seen a few times. The chain recombines TRBV2 with TRBJ1-5; TRBD1 agrees at 7 bases. CDR1 SNHLY and CDR2 FYNNEI come from the germline V gene. J gave up 4 bases and V 2 bases, and 5 bases lay outside the gene matches. The CDR3 runs to 15 residues. CDR3 amino acids: CASSESNRGNQPQHF. CDR3 in DNA: TGTGCCAGCAGTGAATCTAACAGGGGAAATCAGCCCCAGCATTTT.

V usage is TRBV18 and J usage is TRBJ1-5; 7 bases line up with TRBD1. The CDR3 is made up of 13 amino acids. The V gene end was trimmed by 2 bases and the J gene end by 9 bases; junction bases not matched to a gene: 4. Germline CDR1 reads KGHSH; CDR2 reads LQKENI. The CDR3 sequence: CASSPGTAVPQHF. CDR3 DNA: TGTGCCAGCTCACCAGGGACAGCTGTGCCCCAGCATTTT.

The CDR3 here is CASSFAGNQPQHF. The CDR3 nucleotides are TGTGCCAGCAGTTTTGCGGGGAATCAGCCCCAGCATTTT. The chain combines TRBV12-3 or TRBV12-4 with TRBJ1-5; D gene unclear. The V and J ends lost 3 bases and 4 bases respectively, with 7 bases between them. CDR3 length equals 13 residues.

The gene calls are TRBV11-3 and TRBJ2-1, with 10 bases aligning to TRBD1. Germline CDR1 and CDR2: SGHNT and YENEEA. This CDR3 has 16 amino acids. After removal of 3 bases from V and 4 bases from J, the junction contained 6 bases not matched to a gene. The CDR3 DNA is TGTGCCAGCAGCTTTTCGGGACAGGGGCGTTACAATGAGCAGTTCTTC. It specifies CASSFSGQGRYNEQFF.

The V and J genes are TRBV5-8 and TRBJ2-1; 8 positions agree with TRBD1. The germline V gene encodes CDR1 SGHTS and CDR2 YDEGEE. The CDR3 length is 16 residues. V lost 1 base to trimming and J lost 4 bases; unmatched junction nucleotides: 7. The CDR3: CASSLSRDRIYNEQFF. CDR3 coding DNA: TGTGCCAGCAGCTTGTCCCGGGACAGGATTTACAATGAGCAGTTCTTC.

The chain combines TRBV5-1 with TRBJ1-5, with 7 positions matching TRBD1. V lost 2 bases, J lost 9 bases, and 11 bases stayed unmatched. The CDR3 has 15 residues. The germline V gene encodes CDR1 SGHRS and CDR2 YFSETQ. CDR3 loop: CASSLPGTRGRPQHF. In nucleotides, the CDR3 is TGCGCCAGCAGCTTACCCGGGACAAGGGGGCGGCCCCAGCATTTT.

This clone was seen a handful of times. This chain links TRBV15 with TRBJ2-5; TRBD1 is a possible D gene (5 bases). The CDR3 totals 14 residues. The ends were cut back, 7 bases at V and 1 base at J, with 13 bases in the middle. Germline V CDR1 and CDR2: LNHNV, YYDKDF (reference sequence). Here the CDR3 reads CATTGGAIQETQYF. DNA of the CDR3: TGTGCCACCACCGGTGGGGCTATCCAAGAGACCCAGTACTTC.

The V and J genes are TRBV12-3 or TRBV12-4 and TRBJ2-1; 9 positions agree with TRBD2. The trim removed 3 bases at V and 9 bases at J, leaving 3 bases unmatched. The CDR3 spans 13 residues. Written as DNA, the CDR3 is TGTGCCAGCAGTTTGTTGACTAGCGGTGAGCAGTTCTTC. Its translation: CASSLLTSGEQFF.

This chain connects TRBV5-4 to TRBJ1-1; D is uncertain. The germline gives CDR1 SGHNT, CDR2 YYREEE (reference sequence). V lost 3 bases, J lost 0 bases, and 9 bases lay in between. The CDR3 extends over 14 amino acids. CDR3 DNA: TGTGCCAGCAGCTGGGGAGCACTGAACACTGAAGCTTTCTTT. It translates to CASSWGALNTEAFF.

The chain couples TRBV2 to TRBJ1-4; the D gene is possibly TRBD1 (5 bases). CDR3 length equals 13 residues. V lost 8 bases to trimming and J lost 12 bases, with 19 bases between them. In germline, CDR1 is SNHLY, CDR2 FYNNEI. The CDR3 coding sequence is TGTGCCAGCTCAGGGTCCCCCGGCGGGGAACTGTTTTTT. Translating it yields CASSGSPGGELFF. The variable domain in full, with the rest retrieved from reference TRBV2 and TRBJ1-4, is EPEVTQTPSHQVTQMGQEVILRCVPISNHLYFYWYRQILGQKVEFLVSFYNNEISEKSEIFDDQFSVERPDGSNFTLKIRSTKLEDSAMYFCASSGSPGGELFFGSGTQLSVL.

This CDR3 reads CASSPRTGGGETQYF. Here the CDR3 DNA reads TGTGCCAGCAGCCCGCGGACAGGGGGCGGGGAGACCCAGTACTTC. V and J are TRBV9 and TRBJ2-5; 11 bases align to TRBD1. Per the germline V gene, CDR1 is SGDLS and CDR2 is YYNGEE. J was trimmed by 5 bases and V by 4 bases; bases with no gene match: 7. This CDR3 has 15 residues.

The rearrangement uses TRBV7-6 and TRBJ1-2; D is possibly TRBD1 (6 bases). From germline, CDR1 is SGHVS and CDR2 FNYEAQ. The CDR3 has 15 amino acids. The V and J ends lost 5 bases and 7 bases respectively, with 20 bases between them. The CDR3 DNA reads as TGTGCCAGCAGCCAATCCACAGGGTTAGGGAGTGGCTACACCTTC. Protein sequence: CASSQSTGLGSGYTF.

This clone was counted a few times. The chain recombines TRBV10-3 with TRBJ2-5; 7 bases map to TRBD1. Trimming removed 0 bases from V and 4 bases from J; junction bases left unmatched: 5. Germline assignment: CDR1 ENHRY and CDR2 SYGVKD. This CDR3 comprises 15 residues. CDR3 region: CAISESENRGETQYF. As DNA, the CDR3 is TGTGCCATCAGTGAGTCAGAAAACAGGGGAGAGACCCAGTACTTC.

The rearrangement joins TRBV14 to TRBJ2-5; TRBD2 agrees at 11 bases. This CDR3 has 18 residues. After removal of 1 base from V and 5 bases from J, the junction contained 12 bases not matched to a gene. Germline V gives CDR1 SGHDN, CDR2 FVKESK. CDR3 protein: CASSQGFLSGRALETQYF. CDR3 bases: TGTGCCAGCAGCCAAGGCTTTCTTAGCGGGAGGGCCTTGGAGACCCAGTACTTC.

For this clone: In this CDR3 the conserved last residue, phenylalanine or tryptophan, is missing, so a read error is likely. It is unclear where the CDR3 begins or ends on the DNA, so no DNA is shown, and the CDR3 is as TCRdb lists it. The chain carries TRBV5-5 and TRBJ1-2. The CDR3 region is 12 residues in length, termini included. The V gene's germline CDR1 is SGHKS and CDR2 YYEKEE (reference sequence). The CDR3 sequence: CASSPSGQAAAG.

The V and J genes are TRBV30 and TRBJ1-1, with 7 positions matching TRBD1. The J segment lost 0 bases and the V segment lost 7 bases, leaving 8 bases of the junction unmatched. The germline CDR1 and CDR2 sequences are GTSNPN and SVGIG (reference sequence). The CDR3 sequence is 14 residues long. CDR3 DNA: TGTGCCTTCAAGGGGACAGCTTTGAACACTGAAGCTTTCTTT. Encoded protein: CAFKGTALNTEAFF.

This sequence joins TRBV11-2 and TRBJ2-2; D is undetermined. The germline CDR1 and CDR2 sequences are SGHAT and FQNNGV. Trimming cost V 4 bases and J 8 bases, with 11 bases left between them. The CDR3 runs to 13 residues. The CDR3, as DNA: TGTGCCAGCAGCTCTTCACTCTGGGGGGAGCTGTTTTTT. This gives the protein CASSSSLWGELFF. The full variable domain, with the rest looked up from reference TRBV11-2 and TRBJ2-2, is EAGVAQSPRYKIIEKRQSVAFWCNPISGHATLYWYQQILGQGPKLLIQFQNNGVVDDSQLPKDRFSAERLKGVDSTLKIQPAKLEDSAVYLCASSSSLWGELFFGEGSRLTVL.

The chain combines TRBV27 with TRBJ2-4; 7 positions agree with TRBD1. The CDR3 totals 13 residues. Per germline, CDR1 MNHEY and CDR2 SMNVEV (reference sequence). The V segment lost 4 bases and the J segment 5 bases; nucleotides outside the gene matches: 2. CDR3 DNA: TGTGCCAGCAGTTCCGGGACAGAAAACATTCAGTACTTC. This sequence encodes CASSSGTENIQYF.

The chain recombines TRBV7-9 with TRBJ1-2, with D possibly matching TRBD1 (6 bases). Germline-derived CDR1 and CDR2 are SEHNR and FQNEAQ (reference sequence). The CDR3 length is 14 residues. Trimming left V 5 bases short and J 3 bases short, with 13 bases between. The chain's CDR3 is CASSLTGGHYGYTF. As DNA, the CDR3 is TGTGCCAGCAGCCTGACAGGCGGGCACTATGGCTACACCTTC. Full variable domain (missing parts from reference TRBV7-9 and TRBJ1-2): DTGVSQNPRHKITKRGQNVTFRCDPISEHNRLYWYRQTLGQGPEFLTYFQNEAQLEKSRLLSDRFSAERPKGSFSTLEIQRTEQGDSAMYLCASSLTGGHYGYTFGSGTRLTVV.

The V call is TRBV30, the J call TRBJ1-4, with a possible D match to TRBD1 (6 bases). V dropped 4 bases and J dropped 7 bases, with 13 bases sitting between them. Germline V gene sequence: CDR1 GTSNPN, CDR2 SVGIG (reference sequence). The CDR3 runs to 13 residues. The CDR3 loop is CAWTEGGVEKLFF. In nucleotides, the CDR3 is TGTGCCTGGACCGAAGGGGGGGTTGAAAAACTGTTTTTT. Full variable domain (rest looked up from reference TRBV30 and TRBJ1-4): SQTIHQWPATLVQPVGSPLSLECTVEGTSNPNLYWYRQAAGRGLQLLFYSVGIGQISSEVPQNLSASRPQDRQFILSSKKLLLSDSGFYLCAWTEGGVEKLFFGSGTQLSVL.

The V and J genes are TRBV11-3 and TRBJ2-2; D gene unclear. Trimming took off 4 bases at V and 0 bases at J, with 3 bases between the two ends. CDR1 and CDR2 from the germline V gene are SGHNT and YENEEA. This CDR3 has 13 amino acids. The CDR3 here is CASSSANTGELFF. CDR3 nucleotides: TGTGCCAGCAGCTCGGCGAACACCGGGGAGCTGTTTTTT.

The V call is TRBV19, the J call TRBJ2-2, with TRBD1 matching over 7 bases. The J segment lost 7 bases and the V segment lost 3 bases, leaving 8 bases of the junction unmatched. CDR3 length equals 15 residues. The germline gives CDR1 LNHDA, CDR2 SQIVND (reference sequence). CDR3 sequence (DNA): TGTGCCAGTAGTATCGAGGCCACAGGGGTCGGGGAGCTGTTTTTT. Amino acid sequence: CASSIEATGVGELFF. Combining the CDR3 with reference TRBV19 and TRBJ2-2 gives the whole variable domain DGGITQSPKYLFRKEGQNVTLSCEQNLNHDAMYWYRQDPGQGLRLIYYSQIVNDFQKGDIAEGYSVSREKKESFPLTVTSAQKNPTAFYLCASSIEATGVGELFFGEGSRLTVL.

CDR3 protein: CASSPRVLLSNEQFF. The CDR3, as DNA: TGTGCCAGCAGCCCCAGGGTCCTGTTGTCCAATGAGCAGTTCTTC. The J gene is TRBJ2-1, the V gene TRBV7-2; a possible D gene is TRBD1 (5 bases). The germline CDR1 and CDR2 sequences are SGHTA and FQGNSA. Trimming stripped 5 bases from V and 6 bases from J, with 17 bases between. The CDR3 spans 15 residues.

The chain links TRBV7-2 to TRBJ1-1; D might be TRBD1 (6 bases). V lost 3 bases and J lost 3, with 8 bases in between. Germline CDR1 and CDR2: SGHTA and FQGNSA. The CDR3 loop spans 13 amino acids. The CDR3 loop reads CASSFDRYTEAFF. Written as DNA, the CDR3 is TGTGCCAGCAGCTTTGACAGGTACACTGAAGCTTTCTTT.